One sample yielded the 5 T cell receptor beta chains listed below, sequenced in a study of neurological immune-mediated disorders. TCRdb analysed the 5' RACE reads with MiXCR anew, one entry per CDR3 protein. The table shows 95,000 to 110,000 distinct CDR3 sequences, with approximately 10% occurring only once. Time point meaning: longitudinal time-point 3. Material for sequencing was PBMCs. The receptors shown here come from a female donor with HTLV-1-associated myelopathy (HAM/TSP).

This clonotype was recorded a few times. The chain uses TRBV12-3 or TRBV12-4 and TRBJ1-6, with a weak D call TRBD1 (5 bases). The V gene lost 6 bases and the J gene lost 6 bases, with 12 bases spanning the gap. The CDR3 covers 14 residues. As DNA, the CDR3 is TGTGCCAGCAGCCCCTTGGGGGGTAATTCACCCCTCCACTTT. This gives the protein CASSPLGGNSPLHF.

This clonotype has a count of ten or more. This sequence joins TRBV12-3 or TRBV12-4 and TRBJ2-1; possibly TRBD1 for D (5 bases). V lost 6 bases and J lost 8, with 11 bases in between. The CDR3 spans 12 residues. The CDR3 reads CASSPQGYEQFF. The CDR3 DNA sequence: TGTGCCAGCAGCCCGCAGGGCTATGAGCAGTTCTTC.

In its sample, this clonotype was seen many times. V and J are TRBV5-1 and TRBJ2-2; 7 bases are a match to TRBD1. This CDR3 spans 16 amino acids. CDR1 SGHRS and CDR2 YFSETQ come from the germline V gene. With 0 bases clipped from V and 4 bases from J, the junction kept 6 bases outside the gene matches. CDR3 amino acids: CASSLDVGGTTGELFF. The CDR3 nucleotides are TGCGCCAGCAGCTTGGATGTAGGGGGCACCACCGGGGAGCTGTTTTTT.

On this clonotype itself: One junction end does not reproduce the germline sequence, and a read error may be involved. The chain carries TRBV11-2 and TRBJ2-3; perhaps TRBD1 as D (6 bases). Germline V gene lookup returns CDR1 SGHAT and CDR2 FQNNGV. The CDR3 is 14 residues long. CDR3 region: CVSSSWGLTDTQYF. The CDR3 DNA is TGTGTCAGCAGCTCATGGGGGCTAACAGATACGCAGTATTTT.

This clonotype was observed at least ten times. This rearrangement joins TRBV6-5 to TRBJ2-7, with D unresolved. The CDR3 length is 11 residues. Germline CDR1 is MNHEY and CDR2 is SVGAGI. Deletions cut 11 bases from V and 0 bases from J, with 8 bases between. Here the CDR3 DNA reads TGTGCCTCACAAAGCTCCTACGAGCAGTACTTC. The encoded protein is CASQSSYEQYF.